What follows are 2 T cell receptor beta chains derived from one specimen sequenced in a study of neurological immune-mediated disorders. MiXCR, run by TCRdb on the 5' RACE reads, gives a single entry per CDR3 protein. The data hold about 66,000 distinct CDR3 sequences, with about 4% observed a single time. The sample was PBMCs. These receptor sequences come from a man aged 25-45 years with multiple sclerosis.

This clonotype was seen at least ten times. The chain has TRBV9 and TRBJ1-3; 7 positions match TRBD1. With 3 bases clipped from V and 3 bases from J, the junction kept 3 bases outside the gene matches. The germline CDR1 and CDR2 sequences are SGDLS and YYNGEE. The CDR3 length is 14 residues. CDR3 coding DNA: TGTGCCAGCAGCGAGACAGGGTATGGAAACACCATATATTTT. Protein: CASSETGYGNTIYF.

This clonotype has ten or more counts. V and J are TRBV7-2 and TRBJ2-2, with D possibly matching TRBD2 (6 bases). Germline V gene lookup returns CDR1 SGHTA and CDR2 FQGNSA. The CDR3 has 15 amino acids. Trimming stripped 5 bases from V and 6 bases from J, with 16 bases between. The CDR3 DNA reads TGTGCCAGCAGCCCCGGGGCGGGGTCCGCCGGGGAGCTGTTTTTT. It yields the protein CASSPGAGSAGELFF. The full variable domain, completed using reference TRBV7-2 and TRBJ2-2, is GAGVSQSPSNKVTEKGKDVELRCDPISGHTALYWYRQSLGQGLEFLIYFQGNSAPDKSGLPSDRFSAERTGGSVSTLTIQRTQQEDSAVYLCASSPGAGSAGELFFGEGSRLTVL.